The present T cell receptor (beta chain) was sequenced within a study of shared clonotypes between healthy human individuals. The V gene lost 3 bases and the J gene lost 5 bases, with 11 bases spanning the gap. This CDR3 contains 13 residues. Germline V gene lookup returns CDR1 GTSNPN and CDR2 SVGIG (reference sequence). Healthy adults negative for HIV, lacking recent acute infections or vaccinations, served as donors. For this clone: Antigen specificity is unknown.

Whole-study findings and limits: Among non-shared clonotypes, generation probabilities were lower than among those shared by all four donors.

Using immunoSEQ multiplex PCR, the repertoire was profiled, and TCRdb retains in-frame clones only, with some absent. The table has more than 900,000 clones, around 78% seen once. The sample consisted of memory CD4+ T cells from PBMCs. Subset meaning: CD45RA-negative fraction. V and J are TRBV30 and TRBJ1-5; D unresolved. The TCR originated in a man between 18 and 35 years old in good health. Some clones in this sample may be carry-over from other donors' samples. The CDR3: CAWSKQLDQPQHF. The CDR3 DNA sequence: TGTGCCTGGAGCAAACAGTTGGATCAGCCCCAGCATTTT.